Below, one T cell receptor (beta chain) is given with its context. Its specificity is unknown. Generated by immunoSEQ multiplex PCR, the TCRdb table keeps only in-frame clones and is missing some. The repertoire has approximately 75,000 clones, around 87% of them found once; the top ten carry roughly 4%. This sample is drawn from a study of graft-versus-host responses after intestinal transplantation. Looking at the study overall: All recipients got anti-thymocyte globulin induction, then tacrolimus and steroids for roughly 3 years.

The study, taken as a whole, reports: Patients with graft-donor T cell macrochimerism had high graft-versus-host to host-versus-graft clonal ratios in allografts.

The CDR3 is 16 residues long. From germline, CDR1 is SEHNR and CDR2 FQNEAQ (reference sequence). The germline V and J ends were trimmed by 5 bases and 5 bases, with 19 bases remaining between them. This receptor was identified in a human donor who was the organ donor for an intestinal transplant. The starting material was unstimulated CD8+ T cells sorted from spleen or lymph node cells, obtained before transplant. J is TRBJ2-1 and V is TRBV7-9; D gene unclear. The chain's CDR3 is CASSTSPRGGDNEQFF. Written as DNA, the CDR3 is TGTGCCAGCAGCACCAGCCCGCGCGGCGGCGACAATGAGCAGTTCTTC.